The subject of this entry is one T cell receptor (beta chain). What it binds is unknown. The sample is drawn from a study of T cell responses to AZD1222 COVID-19 vaccine. Assay used: immunoSEQ multiplex PCR; TCRdb lists only in-frame clones, some missing. The sample holds 150,000 to 250,000 clones; 80% to 95% are singletons and the top ten take around 1%. General study findings and limits: Compared with day 0, the breadth and depth of the Spike-specific TCR repertoire rose significantly after two doses of AZD1222. The study found vaccine-associated CD4 TCRs spanning spike, dominant at 160-218 and 743-854.

The CDR3 runs to 20 residues. Trimming shortened V by 4 bases and J by 3 bases, and 30 bases separated the two germline ends. The V gene is TRBV23-1, the J gene TRBJ1-2, with D unresolved. TRBV23-1 is an ORF; its function is uncertain. This sequence originates from an adult who received the AZD1222 COVID-19 vaccine. The input for sequencing was peripheral blood, taken 28 days after the second AZD1222 dose. The chain's CDR3 is CASSPPDPDLLLRQDYGYTF. The CDR3 DNA follows: TGCGCCAGCAGTCCCCCGGATCCGGACCTTTTATTAAGACAAGACTATGGCTACACCTTC.